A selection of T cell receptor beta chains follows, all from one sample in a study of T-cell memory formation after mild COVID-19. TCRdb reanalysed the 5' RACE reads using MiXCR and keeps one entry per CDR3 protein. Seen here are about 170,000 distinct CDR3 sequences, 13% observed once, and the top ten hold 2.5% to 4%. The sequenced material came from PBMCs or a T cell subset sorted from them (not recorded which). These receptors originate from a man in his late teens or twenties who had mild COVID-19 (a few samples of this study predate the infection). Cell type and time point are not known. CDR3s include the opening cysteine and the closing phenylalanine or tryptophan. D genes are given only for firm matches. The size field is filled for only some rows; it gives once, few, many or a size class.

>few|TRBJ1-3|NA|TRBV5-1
CATRPAPVSGNTIYF
TGCGCCACCAGGCCTGCGCCGGTGTCCGGAAACACCATATATTTT
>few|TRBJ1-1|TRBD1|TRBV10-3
CAISQGEANTEAFF
TGTGCCATCAGTCAGGGGGAAGCTAACACTGAAGCTTTCTTT
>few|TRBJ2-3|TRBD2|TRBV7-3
CASSSGLAGTLDYF
TGTGCCAGCAGCTCTGGACTAGCGGGGACCCTCGACTATTTT
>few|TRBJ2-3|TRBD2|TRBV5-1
CASSLGQRGGTDTQYF
TGCGCCAGCAGCTTGGGCCAGCGGGGAGGCACAGATACGCAGTATTTT
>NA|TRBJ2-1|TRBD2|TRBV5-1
CASSLERGDYNEQFF
TGCGCCAGCAGCTTGGAGCGGGGGGATTACAATGAGCAGTTCTTC
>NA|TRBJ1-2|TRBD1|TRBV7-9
CASSPLGQPLVYGYTF
TGTGCCAGCAGCCCTCTGGGACAGCCCCTCGTCTATGGCTACACCTTC
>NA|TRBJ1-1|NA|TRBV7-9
CASSSPLSAEAFF
TGTGCCAGCAGCTCCCCGTTGAGTGCTGAAGCTTTCTTT
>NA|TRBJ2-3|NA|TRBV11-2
CASSLRLTDTQYF
TGTGCCAGCAGCTTAAGGCTCACAGATACGCAGTATTTT
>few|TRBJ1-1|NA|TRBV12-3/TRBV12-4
CASVLRPSQVFF
TGTGCCAGCGTCCTCCGTCCCTCACAGGTCTTCTTT
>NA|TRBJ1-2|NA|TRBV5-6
CASSLLSRDYGYTF
TGTGCCAGCAGCTTACTTAGCAGGGACTATGGCTACACCTTC
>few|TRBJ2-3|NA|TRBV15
CATSRDGRQGSTQYF
TGTGCCACCAGCAGAGATGGGAGGCAGGGAAGTACGCAGTATTTT
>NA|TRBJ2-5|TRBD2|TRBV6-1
CASTVTSGYQETQYF
TGTGCCAGCACCGTGACTAGCGGGTACCAAGAGACCCAGTACTTC
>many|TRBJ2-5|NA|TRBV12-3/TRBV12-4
CASSLASPQYF
TGTGCCAGCAGTTTAGCCTCCCCCCAGTACTTC
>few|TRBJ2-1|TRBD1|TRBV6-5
CASSSGDRYNEQFF
TGTGCCAGCAGTTCCGGGGACAGGTACAATGAGCAGTTCTTC
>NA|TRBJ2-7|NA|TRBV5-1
CASSGQNEQYF
TGCGCCAGCAGTGGGCAAAACGAGCAGTACTTC